A selection of T cell receptor beta chains follows, all from one sample in a study of identical twins. TCRdb recomputed calls from the 5' RACE reads with MiXCR, one row per CDR3 protein. The sample lists 450,000 or so distinct CDR3 sequences, roughly an eighth occurring once. These same data were also listed under a study on yellow fever vaccine responses in identical twins.

Sequenced input: CD4+ T cells sorted from blood. These receptors were obtained from a woman aged 18-35 years in good health. Both conserved end residues are part of each CDR3. Fields, in order: J gene, D gene, clone size, V gene, CDR3 protein, CDR3 DNA. A D gene is named only where the DNA matches it firmly. The size entry is marked missing in some rows and otherwise reads once, few, many or a size class.

>TRBJ2-5|TRBD2|-|TRBV28
CASIASGSGSTQYF
TGTGCCAGCATCGCTAGCGGGAGCGGTTCGACCCAGTACTTC
>TRBJ2-1|TRBD2|-|TRBV20-1
CSAKYPSGSSYNEQFF
TGCAGTGCCAAGTACCCTAGCGGGAGTAGTTACAATGAGCAGTTCTTC
>TRBJ2-3|TRBD1|many|TRBV20-1
CSATNRQGLIDTQYF
TGCAGTGCTACCAACAGACAGGGCCTAATCGATACGCAGTATTTT
>TRBJ1-2|-|-|TRBV12-3/TRBV12-4
CASSSLGLLYGYTF
TGTGCCAGCAGTTCTCTCGGGTTACTCTATGGCTACACCTTC
>TRBJ2-3|TRBD2|-|TRBV11-2
CASSLLAGGPGADTQYF
TGTGCCAGCAGCTTACTAGCGGGAGGGCCAGGCGCAGATACGCAGTATTTT
>TRBJ2-1|TRBD1|-|TRBV19
CASTDQGQPHNEQFF
TGTGCCAGTACGGACCAGGGACAGCCCCACAATGAGCAGTTCTTC
>TRBJ2-5|TRBD1|few|TRBV20-1
CSASQLFNRDRRQETQYF
TGCAGTGCTAGCCAGCTATTTAACCGGGACAGGCGACAAGAGACCCAGTACTTC
>TRBJ2-3|-|few|TRBV19
CASGQNTDTQYF
TGTGCCAGTGGACAGAACACAGATACGCAGTATTTT
>TRBJ2-1|-|few|TRBV29-1
CSVVVTAHNEQFF
TGCAGCGTTGTGGTCACCGCTCACAATGAGCAGTTCTTC
>TRBJ2-5|-|many|TRBV6-2/TRBV6-3
CASKGRKAPETQYF
TGTGCCAGCAAAGGGCGAAAGGCCCCAGAGACCCAGTACTTC
>TRBJ1-1|TRBD1|few|TRBV6-1
CASSPRWDSMAEAFF
TGTGCCAGCAGCCCCCGGTGGGACAGTATGGCTGAAGCTTTCTTT
>TRBJ2-1|-|-|TRBV12-3/TRBV12-4
CASRTHNEQFF
TGTGCCAGCAGAACTCACAATGAGCAGTTCTTC
>TRBJ2-7|TRBD1|-|TRBV4-3
CASSQDLATGVYYEQYF
TGCGCCAGCAGCCAAGATTTGGCGACAGGGGTTTACTACGAGCAGTACTTC
>TRBJ2-1|-|-|TRBV25-1
CASSKRGQLNSYNEQFF
TGTGCCAGCAGTAAAAGGGGCCAGCTAAACTCCTACAATGAGCAGTTCTTC
>TRBJ2-7|TRBD1|many|TRBV5-1
CASSSGTGLSYEQYF
TGCGCCAGCAGCTCCGGGACAGGCCTTTCCTACGAGCAGTACTTC
>TRBJ2-1|TRBD2|once|TRBV20-1
CSARLAANEQFF
TGCAGTGCTAGGCTAGCGGCGAATGAGCAGTTCTTC
>TRBJ2-2|TRBD1|few|TRBV3-1
CASSQEDRGPGELFF
TGTGCCAGCAGCCAAGAGGACAGGGGCCCCGGGGAGCTGTTTTTT
>TRBJ1-1|-|few|TRBV5-1
CASSATGLQTLAFF
TGCGCCAGCAGCGCTACCGGGCTACAAACTTTAGCTTTCTTT
>TRBJ2-2|-|few|TRBV6-2/TRBV6-3
CASGARELFF
TGTGCCAGCGGGGCCCGGGAGCTGTTTTTT
>TRBJ2-6|-|few|TRBV9
CASSVAAGRPSGANVLTF
TGTGCCAGCAGCGTAGCGGCAGGTCGACCCTCTGGGGCCAACGTCCTGACTTTC
>TRBJ2-3|-|many|TRBV29-1
CSVRGEGKVTDTQYF
TGCAGCGTCAGAGGAGAAGGGAAAGTGACAGATACGCAGTATTTT
>TRBJ2-7|TRBD2|-|TRBV27
CASSSSSGSFAYEQYF
TGTGCCAGCAGTTCCTCTAGCGGGAGCTTCGCCTACGAGCAGTACTTC
>TRBJ2-7|-|few|TRBV28
CASSPPWGEQYF
TGTGCCAGCAGTCCCCCGTGGGGCGAGCAGTACTTC
>TRBJ2-7|TRBD1|-|TRBV19
CASSIPGQVYEQYF
TGTGCCAGTAGTATCCCGGGACAGGTCTACGAGCAGTACTTC
>TRBJ1-2|-|-|TRBV11-2
CASSLTATYGYTF
TGTGCCAGCAGCTTGACAGCTACCTATGGCTACACCTTC
>TRBJ2-7|TRBD2|many|TRBV12-3/TRBV12-4
CASGPRSGSGSYEQYF
TGTGCCAGCGGACCCCGAAGCGGGAGCGGTTCCTACGAGCAGTACTTC
>TRBJ2-1|-|few|TRBV4-1
CASSQASRLSYNEQFF
TGCGCCAGCAGCCAAGCTTCTCGGTTATCCTACAATGAGCAGTTCTTC
>TRBJ2-2|-|-|TRBV4-1
CASSQFTDLNTGELFF
TGCGCCAGCAGCCAATTTACAGACCTCAACACCGGGGAGCTGTTTTTT
>TRBJ2-1|TRBD2|-|TRBV5-4
CARSFSSGSENEQFF
TGTGCCCGCAGCTTTTCGAGCGGGAGCGAGAATGAGCAGTTCTTC
>TRBJ2-2|TRBD1|few|TRBV19
CASSNRGRGGTGELFF
TGTGCCAGTAGTAACAGGGGGCGTGGAGGTACCGGGGAGCTGTTTTTT
>TRBJ2-1|-|once|TRBV6-2/TRBV6-3
CASTRDLYNEQFF
TGTGCCAGCACCCGGGACCTTTACAATGAGCAGTTCTTC
>TRBJ2-2|-|many|TRBV3-1
CASSNRGNTGELFF
TGTGCCAGCAGCAACCGGGGAAACACCGGGGAGCTGTTTTTT
>TRBJ2-2|TRBD1|-|TRBV20-1
CSVTGTVNTGELFF
TGCAGTGTCACCGGGACAGTGAACACCGGGGAGCTGTTTTTT
>TRBJ2-3|TRBD2|few|TRBV7-2
CASSLASSGVTDTQYF
TGTGCCAGCAGCTTAGCATCTAGCGGGGTGACAGATACGCAGTATTTT
>TRBJ2-1|-|few|TRBV28
CASSSLYNEQFF
TGTGCCAGCAGTTCCCTCTACAATGAGCAGTTCTTC
>TRBJ1-1|-|few|TRBV20-1
CSAILRSETEAFF
TGCAGTGCAATCCTACGGTCTGAAACTGAAGCTTTCTTT
>TRBJ1-2|-|few|TRBV7-2
CASSLDAGATLWGYTF
TGTGCCAGCAGCTTAGATGCAGGGGCCACCCTATGGGGCTACACCTTC
>TRBJ2-7|TRBD1|-|TRBV7-2
CASTPDRGYEQYF
TGTGCCAGCACCCCGGACAGGGGCTACGAGCAGTACTTC
>TRBJ1-1|-|many|TRBV5-1
CASSLDGYRGTEAFF
TGCGCCAGCAGCTTGGATGGTTACAGAGGCACTGAAGCTTTCTTT
>TRBJ1-3|-|few|TRBV12-3/TRBV12-4
CASSMSGNTIYF
TGTGCCAGCAGTATGAGTGGAAACACCATATATTTT
>TRBJ2-1|TRBD1|many|TRBV11-2
CASSRSGRQGVNEQFF
TGTGCCAGCAGCCGATCCGGAAGACAGGGTGTGAATGAGCAGTTCTTC
>TRBJ1-5|TRBD1|few|TRBV18
CASSDRDRVNGQPQHF
TGTGCCAGCTCAGACCGGGACAGGGTGAACGGTCAGCCCCAGCATTTT
>TRBJ2-4|-|few|TRBV2
CASSELLGGIQYF
TGTGCCAGCAGTGAACTGCTTGGGGGCATTCAGTACTTC
>TRBJ2-2|TRBD2|few|TRBV7-2
CASSLVPLAGKSGELFF
TGTGCCAGCAGCTTAGTGCCTCTAGCGGGAAAGTCCGGGGAGCTGTTTTTT
>TRBJ2-7|TRBD2|few|TRBV5-1
CASSSTSGVSYEQYF
TGCGCCAGCAGCTCGACTAGCGGGGTCTCCTACGAGCAGTACTTC
>TRBJ2-3|TRBD2|few|TRBV29-1
CSGIPGLAGTDTQYF
TGCAGCGGTATCCCGGGACTAGCGGGCACAGATACGCAGTATTTT
>TRBJ2-1|-|-|TRBV20-1
CSASFLVSYNEQFF
TGCAGTGCTAGTTTCTTGGTCTCCTACAATGAGCAGTTCTTC
>TRBJ2-3|-|many|TRBV28
CASIPTQGAGGGTDTQYF
TGTGCCAGCATTCCAACCCAGGGGGCGGGAGGTGGTACAGATACGCAGTATTTT
>TRBJ2-2|-|many|TRBV7-9
CASSYSPNTGELFF
TGTGCCAGCAGCTATAGTCCGAACACCGGGGAGCTGTTTTTT
>TRBJ2-2|-|many|TRBV4-3
CASSQRRAGELFF
TGCGCCAGCAGCCAGAGGAGAGCCGGGGAGCTGTTTTTT
>TRBJ1-4|TRBD1|-|TRBV7-2
CASSSTGANEKLFF
TGTGCCAGCAGCTCAACAGGGGCTAATGAAAAACTGTTTTTT
>TRBJ2-3|-|few|TRBV29-1
CSVEYGGTDTQYF
TGCAGCGTTGAATACGGGGGAACAGATACGCAGTATTTT